This T cell receptor beta chain was sequenced for a study of blood T cells in healthy people across ages. Alongside a J-beta primer mix, a sample-barcoded 5' primer served in a second PCR lasting about 7 to 11 cycles. With 12 random nucleotides, a template-switch adaptor tagged each individual cDNA molecule. Individual samples furnished no less than 3 million CDR3-containing paired-end reads apiece. MiXCR, applied by TCRdb to the 5' RACE reads, yields one record per CDR3 protein. This sample has fewer than 2,000,000 distinct CDR3 sequences, with more than 35% found just once. The donors, aged 6 to 90, were healthy Caucasians from Russia. Per individual sample, total RNA of at least 5.5 micrograms was extracted. The specimen was blood. This TCR came from a human donor in good health.

The CDR3 loop reads CASSPRDRALGETQYF. For the CDR3, the DNA is TGTGCCAGCAGCCCTCGGGACAGGGCCCTTGGAGAGACCCAGTACTTC. The chain couples TRBV7-2 to TRBJ2-7, with 9 bases identical to TRBD1. TRBJ2-5 matches the DNA end more closely, so the J call is doubtful. The germline V gene encodes CDR1 SGHTA and CDR2 FQGNSA. The CDR3 contains 16 residues.